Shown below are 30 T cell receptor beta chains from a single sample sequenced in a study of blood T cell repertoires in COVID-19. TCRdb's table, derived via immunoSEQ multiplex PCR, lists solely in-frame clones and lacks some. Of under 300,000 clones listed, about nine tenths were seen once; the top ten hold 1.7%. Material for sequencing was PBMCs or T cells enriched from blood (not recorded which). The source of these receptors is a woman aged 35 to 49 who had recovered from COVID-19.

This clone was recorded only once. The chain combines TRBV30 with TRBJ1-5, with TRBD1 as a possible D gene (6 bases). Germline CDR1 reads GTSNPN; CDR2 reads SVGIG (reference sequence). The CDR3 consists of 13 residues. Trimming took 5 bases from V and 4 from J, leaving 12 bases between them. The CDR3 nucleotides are TGTGCCTGGGGAGAAGGGACAAATCAGCCCCAGCATTTT. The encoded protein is CAWGEGTNQPQHF.

The CDR3 DNA sequence: TGTGCCAGCAGCTTCTCGGTCGGCACTGAAGCTTTCTTT. The encoded protein is CASSFSVGTEAFF. The rearrangement uses TRBV6-6 and TRBJ1-1; D gene ambiguous. Per the germline V gene, CDR1 is MNHNY and CDR2 is SVGAGI (reference sequence). V was cut by 6 bases and J by 4 bases, with 12 bases left in between. The CDR3 has 13 residues.

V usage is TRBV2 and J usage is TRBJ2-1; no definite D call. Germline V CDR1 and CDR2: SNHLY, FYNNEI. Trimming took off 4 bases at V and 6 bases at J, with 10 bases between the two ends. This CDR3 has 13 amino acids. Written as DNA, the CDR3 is TGTGCCAGCAGTGTAACTTGGGCCAATGAGCAGTTCTTC. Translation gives CASSVTWANEQFF.

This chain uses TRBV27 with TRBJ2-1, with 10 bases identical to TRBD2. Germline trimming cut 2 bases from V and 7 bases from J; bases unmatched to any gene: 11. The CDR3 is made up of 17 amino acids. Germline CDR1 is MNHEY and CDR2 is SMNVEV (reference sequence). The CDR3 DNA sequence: TGTGCCAGCAGTTTAAAAGTCCTAGCGGGAGATGGTAATGAGCAGTTCTTC. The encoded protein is CASSLKVLAGDGNEQFF.

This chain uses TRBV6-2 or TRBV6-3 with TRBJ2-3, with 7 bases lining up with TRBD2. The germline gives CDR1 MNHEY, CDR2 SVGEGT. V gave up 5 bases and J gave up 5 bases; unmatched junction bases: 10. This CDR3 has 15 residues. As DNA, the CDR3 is TGTGCCAGCAGTCCCACGGGAGGTGGTGTAGATACGCAGTATTTT. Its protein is CASSPTGGGVDTQYF.

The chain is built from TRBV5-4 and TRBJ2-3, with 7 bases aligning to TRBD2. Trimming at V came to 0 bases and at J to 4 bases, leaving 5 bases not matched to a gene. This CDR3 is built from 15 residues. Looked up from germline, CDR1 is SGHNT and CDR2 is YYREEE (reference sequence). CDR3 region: CASSLGTSNSDTQYF. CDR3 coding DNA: TGTGCCAGCAGCTTGGGGACTAGTAATTCAGATACGCAGTATTTT.

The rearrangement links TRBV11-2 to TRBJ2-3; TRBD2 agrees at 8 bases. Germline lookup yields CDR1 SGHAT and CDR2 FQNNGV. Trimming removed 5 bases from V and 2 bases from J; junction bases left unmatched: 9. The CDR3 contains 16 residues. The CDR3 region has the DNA TGTGCCAGCAGCATCTCCCAGCGGGGGTACACAGATACGCAGTATTTT. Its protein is CASSISQRGYTDTQYF. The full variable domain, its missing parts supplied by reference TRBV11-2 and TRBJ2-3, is EAGVAQSPRYKIIEKRQSVAFWCNPISGHATLYWYQQILGQGPKLLIQFQNNGVVDDSQLPKDRFSAERLKGVDSTLKIQPAKLEDSAVYLCASSISQRGYTDTQYFGPGTRLTVL.

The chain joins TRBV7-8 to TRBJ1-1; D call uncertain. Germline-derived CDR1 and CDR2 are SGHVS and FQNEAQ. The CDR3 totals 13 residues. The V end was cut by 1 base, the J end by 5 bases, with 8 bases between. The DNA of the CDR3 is TGTGCCAGCAGCTTAGTGGCAGATACTGAAGCTTTCTTT. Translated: CASSLVADTEAFF. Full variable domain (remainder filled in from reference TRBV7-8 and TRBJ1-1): GAGVSQSPRYKVAKRGQDVALRCDPISGHVSLFWYQQALGQGPEFLTYFQNEAQLDKSGLPSDRFFAERPEGSVSTLKIQRTQQEDSAVYLCASSLVADTEAFFGQGTRLTVV.

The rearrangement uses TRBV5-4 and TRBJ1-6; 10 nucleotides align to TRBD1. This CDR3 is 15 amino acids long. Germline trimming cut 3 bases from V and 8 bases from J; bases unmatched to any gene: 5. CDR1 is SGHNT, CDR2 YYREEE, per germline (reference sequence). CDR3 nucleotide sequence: TGTGCCAGCAGCTCACCGACAGGGGGCGATTCACCCCTCCACTTT. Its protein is CASSSPTGGDSPLHF.

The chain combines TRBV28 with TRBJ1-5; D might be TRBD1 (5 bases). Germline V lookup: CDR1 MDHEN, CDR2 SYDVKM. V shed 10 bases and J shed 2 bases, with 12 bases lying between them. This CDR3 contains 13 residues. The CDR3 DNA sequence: TGTGCCACCAAGGGGATTCGCAATCAGCCCCAGCATTTT. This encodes CATKGIRNQPQHF.

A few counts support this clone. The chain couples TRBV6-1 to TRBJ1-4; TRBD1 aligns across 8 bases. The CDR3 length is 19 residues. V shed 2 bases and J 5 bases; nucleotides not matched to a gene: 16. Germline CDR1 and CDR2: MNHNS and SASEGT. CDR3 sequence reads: CASSETWTGSFPGNEKLFF. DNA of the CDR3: TGTGCCAGCAGTGAAACTTGGACAGGGTCCTTTCCGGGGAATGAAAAACTGTTTTTT.

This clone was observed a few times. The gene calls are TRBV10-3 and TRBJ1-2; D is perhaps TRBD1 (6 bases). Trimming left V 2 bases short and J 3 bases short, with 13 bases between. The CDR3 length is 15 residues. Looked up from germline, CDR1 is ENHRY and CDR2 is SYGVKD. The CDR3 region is CAISESGTLYYGYTF. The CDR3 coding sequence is TGTGCCATCAGTGAGAGCGGGACACTCTACTATGGCTACACCTTC.

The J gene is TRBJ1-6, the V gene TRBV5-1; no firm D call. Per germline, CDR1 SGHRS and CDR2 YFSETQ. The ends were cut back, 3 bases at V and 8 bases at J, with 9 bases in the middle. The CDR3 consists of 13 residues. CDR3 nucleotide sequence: TGCGCCAGCAGCTCAATATCAGATTCACCCCTCCACTTT. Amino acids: CASSSISDSPLHF.

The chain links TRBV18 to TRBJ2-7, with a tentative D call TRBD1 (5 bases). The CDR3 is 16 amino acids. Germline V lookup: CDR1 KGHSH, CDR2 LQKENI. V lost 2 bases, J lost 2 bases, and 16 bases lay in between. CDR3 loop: CASSPYPGQGTYEQYF. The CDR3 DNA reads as TGTGCCAGCTCACCATACCCTGGGCAGGGAACCTACGAGCAGTACTTC.

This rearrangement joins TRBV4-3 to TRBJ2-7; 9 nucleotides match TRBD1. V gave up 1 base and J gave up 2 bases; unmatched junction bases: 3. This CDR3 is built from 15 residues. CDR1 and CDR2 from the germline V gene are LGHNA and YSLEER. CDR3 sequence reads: CASSQAWDRAYEQYF. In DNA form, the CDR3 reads TGCGCCAGCAGCCAAGCGTGGGACAGGGCCTACGAGCAGTACTTC.

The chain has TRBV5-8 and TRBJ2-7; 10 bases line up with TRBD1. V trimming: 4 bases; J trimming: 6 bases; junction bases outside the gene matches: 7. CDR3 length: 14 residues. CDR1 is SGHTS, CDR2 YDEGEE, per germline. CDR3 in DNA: TGTGCCAGCAGCCCGCCGGGACAGGGGTTCGAGCAGTACTTC. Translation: CASSPPGQGFEQYF.

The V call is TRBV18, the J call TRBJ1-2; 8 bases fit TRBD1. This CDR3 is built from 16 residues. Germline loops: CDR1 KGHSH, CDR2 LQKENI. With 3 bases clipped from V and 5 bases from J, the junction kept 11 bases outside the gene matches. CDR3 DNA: TGTGCCAGCTCACCTTCGGGACAGGTCCAAGGGTATGGCTACACCTTC. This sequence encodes CASSPSGQVQGYGYTF.

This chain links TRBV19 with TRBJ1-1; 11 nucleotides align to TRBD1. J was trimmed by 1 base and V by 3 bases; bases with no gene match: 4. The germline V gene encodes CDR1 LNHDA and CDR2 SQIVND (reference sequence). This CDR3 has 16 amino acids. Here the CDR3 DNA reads TGTGCCAGTAGTATTGGACAGGGGGCGGGGAACACTGAAGCTTTCTTT. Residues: CASSIGQGAGNTEAFF. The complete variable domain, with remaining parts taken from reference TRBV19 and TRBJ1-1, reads DGGITQSPKYLFRKEGQNVTLSCEQNLNHDAMYWYRQDPGQGLRLIYYSQIVNDFQKGDIAEGYSVSREKKESFPLTVTSAQKNPTAFYLCASSIGQGAGNTEAFFGQGTRLTVV.

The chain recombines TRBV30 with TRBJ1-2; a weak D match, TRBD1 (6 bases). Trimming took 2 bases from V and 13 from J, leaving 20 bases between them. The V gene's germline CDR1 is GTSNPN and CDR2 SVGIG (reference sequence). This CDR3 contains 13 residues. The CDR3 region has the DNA TGTGCCTGGAGTATCCGGGACACTCGTATAGGCACCTTC. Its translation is CAWSIRDTRIGTF.

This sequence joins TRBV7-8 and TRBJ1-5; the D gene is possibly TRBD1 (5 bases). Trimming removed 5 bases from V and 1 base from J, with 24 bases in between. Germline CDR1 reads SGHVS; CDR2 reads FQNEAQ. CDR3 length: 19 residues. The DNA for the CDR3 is TGTGCCAGCAGCGCTATCCTACGGGGGATCGGGCGAAGCAATCAGCCCCAGCATTTT. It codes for CASSAILRGIGRSNQPQHF.

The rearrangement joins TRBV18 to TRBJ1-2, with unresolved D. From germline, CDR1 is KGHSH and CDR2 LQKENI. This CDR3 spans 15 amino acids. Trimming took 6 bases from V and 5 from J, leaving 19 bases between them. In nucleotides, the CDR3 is TGTGCCAGCTCCCAGGACGTGAGGGCGGGGTATGGCTACACCTTC. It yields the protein CASSQDVRAGYGYTF.

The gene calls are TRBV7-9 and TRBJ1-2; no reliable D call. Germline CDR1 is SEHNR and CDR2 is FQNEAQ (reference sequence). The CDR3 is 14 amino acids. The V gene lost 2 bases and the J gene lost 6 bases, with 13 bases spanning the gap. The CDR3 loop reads CASSLLLQVDGYTF. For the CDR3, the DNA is TGTGCCAGCAGCTTACTCCTCCAGGTGGATGGCTACACCTTC.

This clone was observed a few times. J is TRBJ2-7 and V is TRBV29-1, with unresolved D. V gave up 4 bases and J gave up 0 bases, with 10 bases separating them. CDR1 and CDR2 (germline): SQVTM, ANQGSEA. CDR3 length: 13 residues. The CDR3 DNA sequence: TGCAGCGTTGTTTTTGGCAGCTCCTACGAGCAGTACTTC. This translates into CSVVFGSSYEQYF.

CDR3 bases: TGTGCCAGCAGCGCAGGGGGCTATGGCTACACCTTC. It yields the protein CASSAGGYGYTF. The V call is TRBV5-4, the J call TRBJ1-2; 7 bases map to TRBD1. Germline assignment: CDR1 SGHNT and CDR2 YYREEE (reference sequence). This CDR3 has 12 amino acids. The V and J ends lost 4 bases and 4 bases, in that order; junction bases with no gene match: 1.

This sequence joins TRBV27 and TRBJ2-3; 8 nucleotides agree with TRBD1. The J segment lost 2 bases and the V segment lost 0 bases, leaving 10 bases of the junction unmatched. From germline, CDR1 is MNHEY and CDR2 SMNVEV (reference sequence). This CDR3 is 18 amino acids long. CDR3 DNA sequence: TGTGCCAGCAGTTTATCGAAAATCGCAGGGGGCCACACAGATACGCAGTATTTT. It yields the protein CASSLSKIAGGHTDTQYF.

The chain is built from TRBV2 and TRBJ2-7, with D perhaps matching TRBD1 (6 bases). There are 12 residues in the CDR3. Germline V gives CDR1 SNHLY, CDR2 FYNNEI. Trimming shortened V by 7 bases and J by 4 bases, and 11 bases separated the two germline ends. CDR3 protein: CASNRDGYEQYF. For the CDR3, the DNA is TGTGCCAGCAACAGGGATGGTTACGAGCAGTACTTC.

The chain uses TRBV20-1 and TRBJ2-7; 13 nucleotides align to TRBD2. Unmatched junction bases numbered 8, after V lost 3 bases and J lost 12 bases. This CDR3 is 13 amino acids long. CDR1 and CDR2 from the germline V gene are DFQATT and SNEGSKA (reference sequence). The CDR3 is CSASGGLAGLMYF. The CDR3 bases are TGCAGTGCTAGTGGGGGACTAGCGGGGTTAATGTACTTC.

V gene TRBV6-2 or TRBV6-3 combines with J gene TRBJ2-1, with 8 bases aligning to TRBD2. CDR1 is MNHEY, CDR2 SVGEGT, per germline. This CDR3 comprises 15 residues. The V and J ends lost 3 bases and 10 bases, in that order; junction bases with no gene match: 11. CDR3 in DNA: TGTGCCAGCAGTTATTCCAGCGGGGGCGGTCCGGAGCAGTTCTTC. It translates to CASSYSSGGGPEQFF.

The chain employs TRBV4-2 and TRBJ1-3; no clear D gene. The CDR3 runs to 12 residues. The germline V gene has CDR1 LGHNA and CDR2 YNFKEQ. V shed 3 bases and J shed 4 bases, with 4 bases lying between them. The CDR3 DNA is TGTGCCAGCAGCCAGGAGGGAAACACCATATATTTT. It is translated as CASSQEGNTIYF.

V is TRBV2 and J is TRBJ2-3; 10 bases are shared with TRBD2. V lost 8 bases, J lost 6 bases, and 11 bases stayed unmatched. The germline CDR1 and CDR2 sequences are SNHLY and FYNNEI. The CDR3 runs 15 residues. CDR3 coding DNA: TGTGCCAGCGGAGAGCGGGAGGGGACGGGCGATACGCAGTATTTT. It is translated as CASGEREGTGDTQYF. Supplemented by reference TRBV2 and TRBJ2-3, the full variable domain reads EPEVTQTPSHQVTQMGQEVILRCVPISNHLYFYWYRQILGQKVEFLVSFYNNEISEKSEIFDDQFSVERPDGSNFTLKIRSTKLEDSAMYFCASGEREGTGDTQYFGPGTRLTVL.